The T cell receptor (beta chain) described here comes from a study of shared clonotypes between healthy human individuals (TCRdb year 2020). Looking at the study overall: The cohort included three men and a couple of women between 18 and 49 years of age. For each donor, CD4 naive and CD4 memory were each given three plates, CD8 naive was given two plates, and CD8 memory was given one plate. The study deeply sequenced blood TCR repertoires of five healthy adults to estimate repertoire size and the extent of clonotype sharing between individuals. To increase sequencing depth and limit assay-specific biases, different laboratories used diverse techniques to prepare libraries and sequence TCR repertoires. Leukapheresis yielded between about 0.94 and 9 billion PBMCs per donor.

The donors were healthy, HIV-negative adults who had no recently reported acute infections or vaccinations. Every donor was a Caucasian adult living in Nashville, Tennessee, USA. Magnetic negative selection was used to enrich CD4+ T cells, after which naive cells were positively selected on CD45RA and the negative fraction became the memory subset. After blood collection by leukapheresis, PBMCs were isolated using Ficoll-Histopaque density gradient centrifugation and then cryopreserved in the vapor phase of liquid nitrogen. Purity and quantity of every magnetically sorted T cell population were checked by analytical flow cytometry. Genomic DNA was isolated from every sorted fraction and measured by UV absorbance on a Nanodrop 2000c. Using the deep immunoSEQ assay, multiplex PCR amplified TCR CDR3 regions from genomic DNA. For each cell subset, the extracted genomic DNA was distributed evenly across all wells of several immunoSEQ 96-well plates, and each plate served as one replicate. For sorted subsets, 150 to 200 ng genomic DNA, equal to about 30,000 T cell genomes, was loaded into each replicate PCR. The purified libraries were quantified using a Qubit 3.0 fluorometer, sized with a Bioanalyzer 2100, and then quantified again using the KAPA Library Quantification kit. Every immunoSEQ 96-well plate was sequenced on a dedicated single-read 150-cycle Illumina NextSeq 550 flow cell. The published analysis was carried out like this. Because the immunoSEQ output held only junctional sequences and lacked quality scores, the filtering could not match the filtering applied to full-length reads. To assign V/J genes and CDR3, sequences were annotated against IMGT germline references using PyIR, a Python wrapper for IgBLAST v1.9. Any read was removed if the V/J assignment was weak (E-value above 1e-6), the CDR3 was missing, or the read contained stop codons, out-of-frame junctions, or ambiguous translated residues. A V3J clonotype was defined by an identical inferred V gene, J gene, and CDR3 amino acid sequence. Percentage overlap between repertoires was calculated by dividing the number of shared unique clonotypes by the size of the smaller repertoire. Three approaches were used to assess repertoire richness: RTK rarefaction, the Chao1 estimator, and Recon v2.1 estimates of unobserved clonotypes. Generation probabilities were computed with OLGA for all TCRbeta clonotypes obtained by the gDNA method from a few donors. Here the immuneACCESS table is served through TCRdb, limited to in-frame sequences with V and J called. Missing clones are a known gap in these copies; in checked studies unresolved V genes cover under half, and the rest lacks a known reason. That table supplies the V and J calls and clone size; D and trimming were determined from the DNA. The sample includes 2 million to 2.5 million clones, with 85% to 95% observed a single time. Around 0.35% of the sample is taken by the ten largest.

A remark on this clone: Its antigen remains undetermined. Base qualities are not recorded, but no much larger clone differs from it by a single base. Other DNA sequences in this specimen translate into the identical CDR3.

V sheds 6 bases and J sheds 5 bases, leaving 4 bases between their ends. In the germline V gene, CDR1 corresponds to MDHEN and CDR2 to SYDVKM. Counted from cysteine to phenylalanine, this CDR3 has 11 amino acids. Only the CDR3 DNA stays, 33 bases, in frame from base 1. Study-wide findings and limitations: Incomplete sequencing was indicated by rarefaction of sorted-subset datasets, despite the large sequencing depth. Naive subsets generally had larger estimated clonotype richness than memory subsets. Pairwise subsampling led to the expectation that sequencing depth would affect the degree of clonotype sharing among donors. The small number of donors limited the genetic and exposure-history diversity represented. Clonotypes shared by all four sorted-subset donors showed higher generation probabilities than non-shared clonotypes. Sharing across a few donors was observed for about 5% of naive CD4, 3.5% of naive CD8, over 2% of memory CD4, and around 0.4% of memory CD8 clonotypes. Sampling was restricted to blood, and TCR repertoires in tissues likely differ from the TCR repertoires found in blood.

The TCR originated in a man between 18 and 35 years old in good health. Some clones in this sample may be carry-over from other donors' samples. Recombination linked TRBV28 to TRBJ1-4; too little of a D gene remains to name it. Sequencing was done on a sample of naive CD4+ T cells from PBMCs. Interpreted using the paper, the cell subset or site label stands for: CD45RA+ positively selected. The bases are TGTGCCAGCAGGTCAAATGAAAAACTGTTTTTT. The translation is CASRSNEKLFF. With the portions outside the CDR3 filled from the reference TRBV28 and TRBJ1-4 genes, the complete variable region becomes DVKVTQSSRYLVKRTGEKVFLECVQDMDHENMFWYRQDPGLGLRLIYFSYDVKMKEKGDIPEGYSVSREKKERFSLILESASTNQTSMYLCASRSNEKLFFGSGTQLSVL.